The 26 T cell receptor beta chains reported below all come from one sample, sequenced in a study of T cell clones after liver transplantation. Sequencing was performed with immunoSEQ multiplex PCR; in TCRdb, only in-frame clones are kept and a portion is missing. This table has over 25,000 clones, about 93% appearing once. Material: CD8+ T cells from blood, obtained 12 months after liver transplant. The receptor set was obtained from a human patient who received a liver transplant. Some T cells may be provided by the graft donor.

By sample share, this clone is large. This rearrangement joins TRBV11-3 to TRBJ1-2; 8 nucleotides align to TRBD1. CDR1 is SGHNT and CDR2 is YENEEA in the germline V gene. With 4 bases clipped from V and 5 bases from J, the junction kept 9 bases outside the gene matches. This CDR3 contains 15 residues. CDR3: CASSSQQGAGYGYTF. In DNA form, the CDR3 reads TGTGCCAGCAGCTCACAGCAGGGGGCGGGGTATGGCTACACCTTC.

The V gene is TRBV6-6, the J gene TRBJ1-1; D remains unclear. Germline loops: CDR1 MNHNY, CDR2 SVGAGI (reference sequence). Trimming cost V 0 bases and J 6 bases, with 14 bases left between them. The CDR3 spans 15 residues. In DNA form, the CDR3 reads TGTGCCAGCAGTTACTCGGTCAGGTCCCAACCTGAAGCTTTCTTT. Translated: CASSYSVRSQPEAFF.

The chain carries TRBV11-1 and TRBJ2-7; 11 bases map to TRBD2. The J segment lost 7 bases and the V segment lost 1 base, leaving 0 bases of the junction unmatched. CDR1 SGHAT and CDR2 FQDESV come from the germline V gene (reference sequence). This CDR3 spans 13 amino acids. Here the CDR3 DNA reads TGTGCCAGCAGCTTAGGACTAGCGGGGGAGCAGTACTTC. It yields the protein CASSLGLAGEQYF. The full variable domain, rest sourced from reference TRBV11-1 and TRBJ2-7, is EAEVAQSPRYKITEKSQAVAFWCDPISGHATLYWYRQILGQGPELLVQFQDESVVDDSQLPKDRFSAERLKGVDSTLKIQPAELGDSAMYLCASSLGLAGEQYFGPGTRLTVT.

This rearrangement joins TRBV4-1 to TRBJ2-7; D is unclear. Germline CDR1 and CDR2: MGHRA and YSYEKL. V was cut by 3 bases and J by 5 bases, with 20 bases left in between. There are 16 residues in the CDR3. This chain's CDR3 is CASSQAGPQSHHEQYF. In DNA, the CDR3 is TGCGCCAGCAGCCAGGCCGGGCCTCAGTCCCACCACGAGCAGTACTTC.

This chain uses TRBV27 with TRBJ2-7; weak D call: TRBD1 (5 bases). V lost 2 bases and J lost 6, with 14 bases in between. The CDR3 runs to 14 residues. Germline V gene lookup returns CDR1 MNHEY and CDR2 SMNVEV (reference sequence). CDR3 residues: CASSLGRAGVEQYF. Written as DNA, the CDR3 is TGTGCCAGCAGTTTAGGCAGGGCAGGAGTCGAGCAGTACTTC.

The chain combines TRBV4-3 with TRBJ1-2; D not certain. This CDR3 comprises 16 residues. The V and J ends lost 0 bases and 5 bases respectively, with 16 bases between them. The germline CDR1 and CDR2 sequences are LGHNA and YSLEER. The CDR3 DNA follows: TGCGCCAGCAGCCAAGATCGTGCGGCCCGAAAGTATGGCTACACCTTC. This gives the protein CASSQDRAARKYGYTF.

The chain uses TRBV6-1 and TRBJ1-5, with 9 bases identical to TRBD1. V was clipped by 6 bases and J by 6 bases; unmatched bases: 6. Germline V CDR1 and CDR2: MNHNS, SASEGT. The CDR3 covers 14 residues. The CDR3 sequence is CASRDRGPGQPQHF. CDR3 sequence (DNA): TGTGCCAGCAGGGACAGGGGACCCGGTCAGCCCCAGCATTTT.

The chain links TRBV2 to TRBJ1-1; D perhaps matches TRBD1 (5 bases). From germline, CDR1 is SNHLY and CDR2 FYNNEI. The CDR3 has 16 residues. The V end was cut by 7 bases, the J end by 4 bases, with 22 bases between. The CDR3 DNA follows: TGTGCCAGCAACATATCATGGGGGAGGCGTGTCACTGAAGCTTTCTTT. It translates to CASNISWGRRVTEAFF.

J is TRBJ2-1 and V is TRBV28; 7 nucleotides match TRBD2. The CDR3 sequence is 16 residues long. Losses at the gene ends were 5 bases for V and 8 bases for J; bases not matched to a gene: 15. CDR1 and CDR2 (germline): MDHEN, SYDVKM. The CDR3, as DNA: TGTGCCAGCAGTAGCTCTCAAGGGACTACCCGCGATGAGCAGTTCTTC. This codes for CASSSSQGTTRDEQFF.

The chain is built from TRBV5-6 and TRBJ2-1; D not resolved. Germline V gene sequence: CDR1 SGHDT, CDR2 YYEEEE. V was trimmed by 1 base and J by 6 bases, leaving 8 bases between them. The CDR3 is made up of 13 amino acids. The DNA of the CDR3 is TGTGCCAGCAGCTTGTCGGTCCCCAATGAGCAGTTCTTC. Its translation: CASSLSVPNEQFF.

V and J are TRBV7-9 and TRBJ2-1; 9 nucleotides line up with TRBD1. This CDR3 is built from 11 residues. V was clipped by 1 base and J by 16 bases; unmatched bases: 2. Germline V lookup: CDR1 SEHNR, CDR2 FQNEAQ (reference sequence). The CDR3, as DNA: TGTGCCAGCAGCTTAGGGGACAGGGAATTCTTC. Encoded protein: CASSLGDREFF.

The chain recombines TRBV4-2 with TRBJ1-1; D is ambiguous. V shed 0 bases and J shed 4 bases, with 6 bases lying between them. The length of the CDR3 is 13 residues. Looked up from germline, CDR1 is LGHNA and CDR2 is YNFKEQ. DNA for the CDR3: TGTGCCAGCAGCCAAGATTGGGGCACTGAAGCTTTCTTT. Protein product: CASSQDWGTEAFF.

The rearrangement joins TRBV28 to TRBJ1-4; D is possibly TRBD1 (5 bases). The length of the CDR3 is 17 residues. Per the germline V gene, CDR1 is MDHEN and CDR2 is SYDVKM. Trimming took off 4 bases at V and 7 bases at J, with 22 bases between the two ends. The CDR3: CASSWDGTLVVSEKLFF. In DNA form, the CDR3 reads TGTGCCAGCAGTTGGGACGGAACCTTGGTCGTAAGTGAAAAACTGTTTTTT.

The V gene is TRBV27, the J gene TRBJ1-1, with TRBD1 as a possible D gene (6 bases). Germline values: CDR1 MNHEY, CDR2 SMNVEV (reference sequence). The V end lost 5 bases, the J end lost 0 bases, and 16 bases lay between the germline ends. The CDR3 extends over 16 amino acids. The CDR3 here is CASSLRTVILNTEAFF. The CDR3 coding sequence is TGTGCCAGCAGTCTTCGGACAGTTATTCTGAACACTGAAGCTTTCTTT.

The chain carries TRBV9 and TRBJ2-7; possible D gene TRBD2, 5 bases. Germline lookup yields CDR1 SGDLS and CDR2 YYNGEE. V was clipped by 2 bases and J by 5 bases, with 14 bases between them. CDR3 size: 14 residues. CDR3 region: CASSVEGGGDEQYF. The CDR3 DNA follows: TGTGCCAGCAGCGTCGAGGGTGGCGGCGACGAGCAGTACTTC.

The sample holds a few counts of this clone. The CDR3 sequence is CASSISLGSEQYF. For the CDR3, the DNA is TGTGCCAGTAGTATTTCTTTGGGTAGCGAGCAGTACTTC. The V and J genes are TRBV19 and TRBJ2-7; D is undetermined. V gave up 3 bases and J gave up 6 bases, with 12 bases separating them. Germline V gene lookup returns CDR1 LNHDA and CDR2 SQIVND (reference sequence). The CDR3 spans 13 residues.

The CDR3 region is CASSLGRGQQFF. CDR3 sequence (DNA): TGTGCCAGCAGCTTAGGCAGGGGGCAGCAGTTCTTC. The chain recombines TRBV7-9 with TRBJ2-1; 8 bases map to TRBD1. The germline V gene encodes CDR1 SEHNR and CDR2 FQNEAQ (reference sequence). This CDR3 has 12 amino acids. V lost 1 base, J lost 11 bases, and 1 base stayed unmatched.

The chain recombines TRBV9 with TRBJ1-1, with 7 nucleotides matching TRBD1. This CDR3 has 13 amino acids. Germline values: CDR1 SGDLS, CDR2 YYNGEE. V dropped 0 bases and J dropped 10; count of bases not matched to a gene: 6. CDR3 nucleotides: TGTGCCAGCAGCGTAGGGGGACAGACGGGAGCTTTCTTT. Protein sequence: CASSVGGQTGAFF. Full variable domain (outside the CDR3, taken from reference TRBV9 and TRBJ1-1): DSGVTQTPKHLITATGQRVTLRCSPRSGDLSVYWYQQSLDQGLQFLIQYYNGEERAKGNILERFSAQQFPDLHSELNLSSLELGDSALYFCASSVGGQTGAFFGQGTRLTVV.

The genes are TRBV5-6 and TRBJ2-2; the D gene is possibly TRBD1 (5 bases). In germline, CDR1 is SGHDT, CDR2 YYEEEE. V was shortened by 4 bases and J by 3 bases, with 13 bases between the two germline ends. This CDR3 is 15 amino acids long. This CDR3 is CASSQRPGYTGELFF. The CDR3 DNA is TGTGCCAGCAGCCAACGCCCAGGGTACACCGGGGAGCTGTTTTTT.

This chain connects TRBV11-2 to TRBJ2-3; 7 nucleotides align to TRBD2. The CDR3 covers 15 residues. In germline, CDR1 is SGHAT, CDR2 FQNNGV. Trimming cost V 4 bases and J 0 bases; bases outside gene matches: 4. The CDR3 DNA reads as TGTGCCAGCAGCTCCACTAGCGATAGCACAGATACGCAGTATTTT. Translating gives CASSSTSDSTDTQYF.

The chain couples TRBV18 to TRBJ2-1; no clear D gene. CDR3 length equals 14 residues. Germline lookup yields CDR1 KGHSH and CDR2 LQKENI. Between the trimmed V and J ends, which lost 3 bases and 7 bases, there was a span of 13 bases. In DNA, the CDR3 is TGTGCCAGCTCACCTACCTCCCCTGGGAATGAGCAGTTCTTC. Translation gives CASSPTSPGNEQFF. The full variable domain, its missing parts supplied by reference TRBV18 and TRBJ2-1, is NAGVMQNPRHLVRRRGQEARLRCSPMKGHSHVYWYRQLPEEGLKFMVYLQKENIIDESGMPKERFSAEFPKEGPSILRIQQVVRGDSAAYFCASSPTSPGNEQFFGPGTRLTVL.

The rearrangement links TRBV7-2 to TRBJ2-2; 10 bases fit TRBD2. This CDR3 has 17 amino acids. V shed 2 bases and J 6 bases; nucleotides not matched to a gene: 9. Per germline, CDR1 SGHTA and CDR2 FQGNSA. The CDR3 bases are TGTGCCAGCAGCTTAAGGCTAGCGGGAGAGTTCTCCGGGGAGCTGTTTTTT. Translated, it gives CASSLRLAGEFSGELFF.

The chain joins TRBV7-9 to TRBJ2-7; 9 bases are shared with TRBD2. With 5 bases clipped from V and 2 bases from J, the junction kept 10 bases outside the gene matches. CDR1 is SEHNR, CDR2 FQNEAQ, per germline (reference sequence). The CDR3 sequence is 16 residues long. The CDR3 region has the DNA TGTGCCAGCAGCCTTGCCGGACTAGCGCCTGCCTACGAGCAGTACTTC. Translation gives CASSLAGLAPAYEQYF. Using reference TRBV7-9 and TRBJ2-7 for the parts outside the CDR3, the full variable domain is DTGVSQNPRHKITKRGQNVTFRCDPISEHNRLYWYRQTLGQGPEFLTYFQNEAQLEKSRLLSDRFSAERPKGSFSTLEIQRTEQGDSAMYLCASSLAGLAPAYEQYFGPGTRLTVT.

This chain joins TRBV4-2 and TRBJ2-7, with D uncertain. CDR1 LGHNA and CDR2 YNFKEQ come from the germline V gene. This CDR3 is built from 17 residues. Trimming left V 2 bases short and J 0 bases short, with 17 bases between. The CDR3 protein is CASSQPPVFISSYEQYF. The CDR3, as DNA: TGTGCCAGCAGCCAACCTCCTGTTTTTATTAGCTCCTACGAGCAGTACTTC.

The rearrangement uses TRBV7-9 and TRBJ2-1; 11 nucleotides line up with TRBD2. Per the germline V gene, CDR1 is SEHNR and CDR2 is FQNEAQ (reference sequence). J was trimmed by 2 bases and V by 8 bases; bases with no gene match: 2. CDR3 size: 14 residues. CDR3 amino acids: CASDSGRAYNEQFF. The CDR3, as DNA: TGTGCCAGCGATAGCGGGAGGGCCTACAATGAGCAGTTCTTC.

CDR3 nucleotide sequence: TGCGCCAGCAGCCGCATCGCCAGCGGGTCGAACAATGAGCAGTTCTTC. Encoded protein: CASSRIASGSNNEQFF. V gene TRBV4-1 combines with J gene TRBJ2-1; a weak D match, TRBD2 (6 bases). The germline V gene encodes CDR1 MGHRA and CDR2 YSYEKL. V was trimmed by 4 bases and J by 5 bases, leaving 18 bases between them. This CDR3 spans 16 amino acids.